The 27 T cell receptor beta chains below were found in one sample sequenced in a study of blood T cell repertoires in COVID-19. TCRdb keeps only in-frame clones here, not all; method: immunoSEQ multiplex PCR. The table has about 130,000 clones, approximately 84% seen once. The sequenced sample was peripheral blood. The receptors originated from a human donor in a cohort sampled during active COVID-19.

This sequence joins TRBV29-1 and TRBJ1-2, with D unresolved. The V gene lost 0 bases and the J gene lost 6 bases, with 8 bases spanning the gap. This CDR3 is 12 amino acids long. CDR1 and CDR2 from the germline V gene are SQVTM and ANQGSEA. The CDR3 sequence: CSVEDPGDGYTF. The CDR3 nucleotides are TGCAGCGTTGAAGATCCGGGTGATGGCTACACCTTC.

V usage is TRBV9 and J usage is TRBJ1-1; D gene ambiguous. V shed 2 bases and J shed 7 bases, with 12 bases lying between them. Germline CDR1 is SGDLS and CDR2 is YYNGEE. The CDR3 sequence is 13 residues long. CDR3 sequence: CASSVRGVSEAFF. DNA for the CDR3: TGTGCCAGCAGCGTCCGAGGAGTCAGTGAAGCTTTCTTT.

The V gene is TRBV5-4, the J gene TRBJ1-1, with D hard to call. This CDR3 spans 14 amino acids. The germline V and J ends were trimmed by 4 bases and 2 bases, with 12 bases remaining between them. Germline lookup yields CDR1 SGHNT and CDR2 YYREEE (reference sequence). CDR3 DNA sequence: TGTGCCAGCAGCGATCATAGCTATAACACTGAAGCTTTCTTT. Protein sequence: CASSDHSYNTEAFF.

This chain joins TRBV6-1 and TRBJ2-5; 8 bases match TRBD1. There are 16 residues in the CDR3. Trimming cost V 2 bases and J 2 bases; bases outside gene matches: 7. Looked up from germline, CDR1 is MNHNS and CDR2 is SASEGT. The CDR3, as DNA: TGTGCCAGCAGTGAACAGGGGGCGGTTAGGCAAGAGACCCAGTACTTC. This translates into CASSEQGAVRQETQYF.

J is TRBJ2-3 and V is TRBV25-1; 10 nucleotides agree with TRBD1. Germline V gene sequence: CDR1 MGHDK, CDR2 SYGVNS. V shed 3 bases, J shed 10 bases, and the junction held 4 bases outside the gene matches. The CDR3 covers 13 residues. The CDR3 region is CASSDVGTGAQYF. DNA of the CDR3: TGTGCCAGCAGTGATGTAGGGACAGGGGCGCAGTATTTT.

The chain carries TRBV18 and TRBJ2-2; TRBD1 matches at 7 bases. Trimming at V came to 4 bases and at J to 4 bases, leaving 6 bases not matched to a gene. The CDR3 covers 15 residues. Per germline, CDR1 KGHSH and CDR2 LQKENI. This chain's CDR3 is CASSLGQAVTGELFF. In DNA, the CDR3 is TGTGCCAGCTCACTAGGACAGGCTGTCACCGGGGAGCTGTTTTTT.

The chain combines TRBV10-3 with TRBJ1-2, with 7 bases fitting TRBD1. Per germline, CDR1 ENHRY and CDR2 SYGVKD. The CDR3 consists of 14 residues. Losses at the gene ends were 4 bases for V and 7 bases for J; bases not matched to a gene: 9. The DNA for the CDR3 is TGTGCCATCAGTGGGACAGGAGCCGCAGGTGGCTACACCTTC. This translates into CAISGTGAAGGYTF.

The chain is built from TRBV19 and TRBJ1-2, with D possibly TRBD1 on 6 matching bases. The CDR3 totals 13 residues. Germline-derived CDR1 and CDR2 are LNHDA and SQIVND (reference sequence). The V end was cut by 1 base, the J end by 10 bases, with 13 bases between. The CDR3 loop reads CASSIAPGVDYTF. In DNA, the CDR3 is TGTGCCAGTAGTATAGCTCCAGGGGTCGACTACACCTTC.

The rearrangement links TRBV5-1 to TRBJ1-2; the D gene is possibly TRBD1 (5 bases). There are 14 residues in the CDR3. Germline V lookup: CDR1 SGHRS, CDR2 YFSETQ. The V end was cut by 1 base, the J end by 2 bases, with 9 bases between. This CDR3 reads CASSLKTANYGYTF. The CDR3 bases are TGCGCCAGCAGCTTGAAGACAGCGAACTATGGCTACACCTTC.

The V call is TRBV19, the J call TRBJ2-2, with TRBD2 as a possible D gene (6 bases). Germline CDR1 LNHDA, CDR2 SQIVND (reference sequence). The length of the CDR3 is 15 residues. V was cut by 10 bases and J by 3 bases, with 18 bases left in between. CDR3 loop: CATHPFPGDTGELFF. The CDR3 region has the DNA TGTGCCACCCACCCCTTCCCGGGGGACACCGGGGAGCTGTTTTTT.

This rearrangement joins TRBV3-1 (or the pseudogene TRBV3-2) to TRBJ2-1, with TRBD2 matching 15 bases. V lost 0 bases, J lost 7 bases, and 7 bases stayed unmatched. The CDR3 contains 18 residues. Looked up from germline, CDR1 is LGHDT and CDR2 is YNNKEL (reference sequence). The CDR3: CASSQESLGLAGGNEQFF. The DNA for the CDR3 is TGTGCCAGCAGCCAAGAAAGTCTAGGACTAGCGGGGGGGAATGAGCAGTTCTTC.

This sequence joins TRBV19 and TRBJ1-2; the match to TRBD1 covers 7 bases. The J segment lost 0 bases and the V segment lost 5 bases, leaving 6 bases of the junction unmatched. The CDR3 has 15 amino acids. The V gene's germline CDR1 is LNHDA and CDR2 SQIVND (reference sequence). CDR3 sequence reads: CASSRTGTPNYGYTF. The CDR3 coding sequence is TGTGCCAGTAGTCGGACAGGAACCCCTAACTATGGCTACACCTTC.

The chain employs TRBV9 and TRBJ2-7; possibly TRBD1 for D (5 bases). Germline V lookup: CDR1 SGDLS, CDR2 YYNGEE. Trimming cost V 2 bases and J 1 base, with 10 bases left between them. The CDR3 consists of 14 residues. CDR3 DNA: TGTGCCAGCAGCGTGACCCCAGGGTCCTACGAGCAGTACTTC. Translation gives CASSVTPGSYEQYF.

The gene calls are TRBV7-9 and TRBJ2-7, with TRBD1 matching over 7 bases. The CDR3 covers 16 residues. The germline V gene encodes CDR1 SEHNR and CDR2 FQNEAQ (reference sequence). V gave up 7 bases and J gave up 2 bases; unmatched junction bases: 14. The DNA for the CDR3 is TGTGCCAGCACCCCAGGGGTAGGGACAGATCCCTACGAGCAGTACTTC. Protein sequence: CASTPGVGTDPYEQYF.

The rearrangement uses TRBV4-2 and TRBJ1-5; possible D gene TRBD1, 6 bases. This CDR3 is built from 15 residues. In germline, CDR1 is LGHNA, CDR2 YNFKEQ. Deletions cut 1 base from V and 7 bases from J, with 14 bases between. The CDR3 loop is CASSQGGGKNQPQHF. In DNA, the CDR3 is TGTGCCAGCAGCCAAGGAGGGGGTAAGAACCAGCCCCAGCATTTT.

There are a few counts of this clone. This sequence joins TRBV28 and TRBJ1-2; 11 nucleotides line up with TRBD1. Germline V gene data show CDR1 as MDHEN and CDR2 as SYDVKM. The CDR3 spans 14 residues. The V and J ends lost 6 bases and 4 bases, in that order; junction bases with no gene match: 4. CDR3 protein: CASRGQGEVYGYTF. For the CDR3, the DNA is TGTGCCAGCAGGGGACAGGGGGAGGTCTATGGCTACACCTTC.

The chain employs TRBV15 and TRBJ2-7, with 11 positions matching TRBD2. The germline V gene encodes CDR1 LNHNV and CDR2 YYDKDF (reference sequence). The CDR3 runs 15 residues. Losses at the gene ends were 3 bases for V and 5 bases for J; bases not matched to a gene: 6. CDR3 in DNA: TGTGCCACCAGCAGCAAGACTAGCGGGGCTAACGAGCAGTACTTC. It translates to CATSSKTSGANEQYF.

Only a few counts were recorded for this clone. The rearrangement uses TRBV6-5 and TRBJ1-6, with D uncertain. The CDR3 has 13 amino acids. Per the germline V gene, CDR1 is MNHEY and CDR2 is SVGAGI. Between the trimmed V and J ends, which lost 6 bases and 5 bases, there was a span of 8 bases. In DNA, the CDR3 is TGTGCCAGCAGGAACTTGGATAATTCACCCCTCCACTTT. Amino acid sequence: CASRNLDNSPLHF.

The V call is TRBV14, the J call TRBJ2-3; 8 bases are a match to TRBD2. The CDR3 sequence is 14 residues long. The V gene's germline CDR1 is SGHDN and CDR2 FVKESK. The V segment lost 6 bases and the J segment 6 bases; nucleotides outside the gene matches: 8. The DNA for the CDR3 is TGTGCCAGCAGTTATAGCGGGGTTTCTGATACGCAGTATTTT. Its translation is CASSYSGVSDTQYF.

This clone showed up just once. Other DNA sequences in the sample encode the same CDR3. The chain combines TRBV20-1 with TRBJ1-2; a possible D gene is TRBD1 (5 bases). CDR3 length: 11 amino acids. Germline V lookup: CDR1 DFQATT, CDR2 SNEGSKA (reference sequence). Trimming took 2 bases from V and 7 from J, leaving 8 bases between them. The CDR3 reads CSARLGGGYTF. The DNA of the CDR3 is TGCAGTGCTAGACTGGGGGGTGGCTACACCTTC.

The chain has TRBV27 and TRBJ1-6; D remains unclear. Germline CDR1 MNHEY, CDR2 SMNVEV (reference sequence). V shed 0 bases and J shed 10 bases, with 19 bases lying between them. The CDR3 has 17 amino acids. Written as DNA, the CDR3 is TGTGCCAGCAGTTTATCGGGTTCTCCACTTACTAGCTCACCCCTCCACTTT. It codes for CASSLSGSPLTSSPLHF.

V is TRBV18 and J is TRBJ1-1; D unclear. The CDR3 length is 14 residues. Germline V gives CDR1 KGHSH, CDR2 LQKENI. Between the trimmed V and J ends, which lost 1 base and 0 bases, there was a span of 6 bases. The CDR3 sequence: CASSPQYMNTEAFF. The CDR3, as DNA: TGTGCCAGCTCACCACAATACATGAACACTGAAGCTTTCTTT.

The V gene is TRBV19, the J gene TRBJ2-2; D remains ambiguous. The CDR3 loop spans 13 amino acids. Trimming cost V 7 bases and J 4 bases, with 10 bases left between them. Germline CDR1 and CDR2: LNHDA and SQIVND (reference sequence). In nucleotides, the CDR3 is TGTGCCAGTACACCGGGTCCCACCGGGGAGCTGTTTTTT. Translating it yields CASTPGPTGELFF.

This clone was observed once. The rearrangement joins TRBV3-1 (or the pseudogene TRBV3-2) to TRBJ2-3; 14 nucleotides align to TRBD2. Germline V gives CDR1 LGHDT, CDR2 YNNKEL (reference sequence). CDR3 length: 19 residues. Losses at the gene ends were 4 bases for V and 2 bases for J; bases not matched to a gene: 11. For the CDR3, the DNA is TGTGCCAGCAGCCGAGACCATCCGGGACTAGCGGGGGCCACAGATACGCAGTATTTT. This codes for CASSRDHPGLAGATDTQYF.

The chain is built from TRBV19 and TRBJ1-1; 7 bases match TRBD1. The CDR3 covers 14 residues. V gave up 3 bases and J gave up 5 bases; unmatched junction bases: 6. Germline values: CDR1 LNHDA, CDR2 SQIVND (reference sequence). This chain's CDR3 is CASSMGARGTEAFF. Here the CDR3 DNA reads TGTGCCAGTAGTATGGGGGCCAGGGGGACTGAAGCTTTCTTT.

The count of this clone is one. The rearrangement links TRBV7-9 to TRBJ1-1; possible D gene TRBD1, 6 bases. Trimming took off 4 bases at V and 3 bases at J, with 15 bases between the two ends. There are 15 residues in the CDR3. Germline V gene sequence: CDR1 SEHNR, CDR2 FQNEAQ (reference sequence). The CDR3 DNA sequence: TGTGCCAGCAGCTCCTTCAGGGGATCCGACACTGAAGCTTTCTTT. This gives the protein CASSSFRGSDTEAFF.

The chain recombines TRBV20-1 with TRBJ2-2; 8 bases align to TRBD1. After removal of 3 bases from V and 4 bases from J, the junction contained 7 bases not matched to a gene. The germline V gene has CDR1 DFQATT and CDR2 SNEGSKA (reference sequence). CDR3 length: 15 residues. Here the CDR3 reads CSASPTGGATGELFF. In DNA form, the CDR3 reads TGCAGTGCTAGTCCTACAGGGGGAGCCACCGGGGAGCTGTTTTTT.